This T cell receptor beta chain was recorded in a study of T cell responses to AZD1222 COVID-19 vaccine. Across the study: Researchers grouped second doses given at about 4 or about 12 weeks into one pool.

This CDR3 has 13 amino acids. The germline V gene encodes CDR1 SGHTA and CDR2 FQGNSA. Trimming stripped 5 bases from V and 1 base from J, with 5 bases between. The repertoire was sequenced with immunoSEQ multiplex PCR; TCRdb's copy has only in-frame clones and lacks some. The data show 96,000 or so clones, roughly 90% seen once. The V and J genes are TRBV7-2 and TRBJ2-2, with unresolved D. This TCR came from an adult in good health. Specimen: peripheral blood, collected on day 0 of AZD1222 vaccination. This CDR3 is CASSTGNTGELFF. For the CDR3, the DNA is TGTGCCAGCAGCACGGGGAACACCGGGGAGCTGTTTTTT.